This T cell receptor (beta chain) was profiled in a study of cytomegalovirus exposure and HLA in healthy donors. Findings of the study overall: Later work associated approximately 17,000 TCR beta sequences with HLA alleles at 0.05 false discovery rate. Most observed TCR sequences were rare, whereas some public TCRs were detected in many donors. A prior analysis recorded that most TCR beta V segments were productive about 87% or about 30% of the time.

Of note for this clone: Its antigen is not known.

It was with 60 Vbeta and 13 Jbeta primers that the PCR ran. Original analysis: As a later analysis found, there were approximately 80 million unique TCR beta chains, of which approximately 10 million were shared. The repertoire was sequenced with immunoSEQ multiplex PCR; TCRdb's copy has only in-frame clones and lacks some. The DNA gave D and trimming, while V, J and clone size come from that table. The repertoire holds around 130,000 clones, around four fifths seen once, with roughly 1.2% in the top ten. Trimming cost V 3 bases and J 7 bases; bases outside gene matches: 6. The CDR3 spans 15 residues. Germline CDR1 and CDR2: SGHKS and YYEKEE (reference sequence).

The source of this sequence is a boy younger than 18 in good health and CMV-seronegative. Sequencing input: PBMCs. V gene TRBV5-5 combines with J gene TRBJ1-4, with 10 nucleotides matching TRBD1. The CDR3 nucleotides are TGTGCCAGCAGCTCAAGGACAGGGGGAGGTGAAAAACTGTTTTTT. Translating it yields CASSSRTGGGEKLFF.